This TCR beta chain emerged from a study of OX40 agonist ivuxolimab in advanced cancers. Study summary: The group had a mean age of about 64 years, ranged from about 23 to 85, and was around 82% male. Overall study results and limits: On average, a greater number of expanded clones characterised CD8+ T cells relative to CD4+. Circulating CD4+ and CD8+ T cells showed clonal expansion by week 6 at 0.1 to 3.0 mg/kg.

The CDR3 runs 15 residues. Germline V CDR1 and CDR2: SGHNT, YYREEE (reference sequence). V was clipped by 4 bases and J by 5 bases; unmatched bases: 3. At cycle 4 day 1, cycle 7 day 1, and baseline, blood was sampled. As regards this clone: Its antigen is as yet unknown.

Here immunoSEQ multiplex PCR was the method, and the copy in TCRdb shows in-frame clones only, minus some. The sample has under 20,000 clones, 60% to 85% seen once. The source material was CD4+ or CD8+ T cells sorted from blood, sampled in a trial of the OX40 agonist ivuxolimab. This chain connects TRBV5-4 to TRBJ2-1; 13 bases map to TRBD2. The source of this sequence is an adult with an advanced solid tumor such as melanoma, head and neck, liver or kidney cancer. The CDR3 sequence is CASSQLAGGNNEQFF. Here the CDR3 DNA reads TGTGCCAGCAGCCAACTAGCGGGGGGGAACAATGAGCAGTTCTTC.